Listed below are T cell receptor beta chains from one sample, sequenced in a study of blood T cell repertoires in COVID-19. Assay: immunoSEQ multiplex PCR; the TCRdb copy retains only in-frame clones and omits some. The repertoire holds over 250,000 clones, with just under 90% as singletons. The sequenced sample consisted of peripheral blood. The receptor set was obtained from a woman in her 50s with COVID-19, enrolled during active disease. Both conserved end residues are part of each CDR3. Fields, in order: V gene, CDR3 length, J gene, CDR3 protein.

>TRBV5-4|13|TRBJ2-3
CASSLAGADTQYF
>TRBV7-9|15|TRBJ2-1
CASSLDTGAYNEQFF
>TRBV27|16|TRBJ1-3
CASSPRTGHSGNTIYF
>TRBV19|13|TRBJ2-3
CASAGTGDRTQYF
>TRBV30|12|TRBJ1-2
CARSYTRGQSTF
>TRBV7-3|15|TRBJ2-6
CASSFTGPGANVLTF
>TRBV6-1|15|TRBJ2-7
CASSEEWGTTYEQYF
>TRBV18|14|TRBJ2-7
CATTRGQGSGEQYF
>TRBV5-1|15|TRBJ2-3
CASSFYGGGTDTQYF
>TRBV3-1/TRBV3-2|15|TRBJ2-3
CASSQGGVRTDTQYF
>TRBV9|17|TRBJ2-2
CASSATSGRAYTGELFF
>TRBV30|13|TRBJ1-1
CAWSVRGNTEAFF
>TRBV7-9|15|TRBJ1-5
CASSLGQNSNQPQHF
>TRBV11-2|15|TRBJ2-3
CASSVQGDASDTQYF
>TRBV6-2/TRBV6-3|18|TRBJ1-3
CASSYSMPGYGSGNTIYF
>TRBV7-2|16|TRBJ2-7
CASSSRASGSSYEQYF
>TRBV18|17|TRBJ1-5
CASSPPSGDVYNQPQHF
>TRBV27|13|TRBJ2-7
CASSAGQTYEQYF
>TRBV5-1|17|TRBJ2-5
CASSLALLRGIVETQYF
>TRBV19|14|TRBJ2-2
CATRDFQNTGELFF
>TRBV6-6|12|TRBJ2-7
CASSFNSYEQYF
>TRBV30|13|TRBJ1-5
CAWSPGGNQPQHF
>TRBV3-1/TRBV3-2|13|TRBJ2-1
CASSLSSYNEQFF
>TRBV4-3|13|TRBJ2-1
CASSQALLAEQFF
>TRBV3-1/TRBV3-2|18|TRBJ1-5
CASSHPGTGKYSNQPQHF
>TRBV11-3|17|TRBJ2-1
CASSLGRLAGYYNEQFF
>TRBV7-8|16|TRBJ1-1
CASSSRDRGLGTEAFF
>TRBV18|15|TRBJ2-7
CASSPKTGQGNEQYF
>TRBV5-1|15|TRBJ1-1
CASSLQAQGGTEAFF
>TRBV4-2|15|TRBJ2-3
CASSLRTTDTDTQYF
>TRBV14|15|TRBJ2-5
CASSRVTGSQETQYF
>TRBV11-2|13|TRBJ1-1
CASSFTGIAEAFF
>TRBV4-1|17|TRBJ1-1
CASSQEPRTDGGTEAFF
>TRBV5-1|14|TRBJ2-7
CASSLGTPLGEQYF
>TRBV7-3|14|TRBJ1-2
CASSFKTGGYGYTF
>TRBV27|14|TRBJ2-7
CASSFARSSYEQYF
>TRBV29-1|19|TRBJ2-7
CSAVARGSELAGGVREQYF
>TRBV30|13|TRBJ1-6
CAWEEGLGGPLHF
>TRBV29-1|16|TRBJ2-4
CSVEVVDRGPLNIQYF
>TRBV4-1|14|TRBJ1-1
CASSQGSLGGEAFF
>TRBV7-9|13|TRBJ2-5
CASSLVDRETQYF
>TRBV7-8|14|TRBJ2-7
CASSLGQGKDEQYF
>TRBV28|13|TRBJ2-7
CASSLSDRSEQYF
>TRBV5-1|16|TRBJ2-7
CASSLRGRGGRYEQYF
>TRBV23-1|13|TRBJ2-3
CASSFEATDTQYF
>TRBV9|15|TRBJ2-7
CASSVGTSGSYEQYF
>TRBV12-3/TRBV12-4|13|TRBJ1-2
CASSTVANYGYTF
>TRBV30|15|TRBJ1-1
CALSDGGKGGTEAFF
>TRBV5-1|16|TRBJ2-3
CASSLAPSGGTDTQYF
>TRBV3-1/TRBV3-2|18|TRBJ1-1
CASSQDRGQSRRDTEAFF